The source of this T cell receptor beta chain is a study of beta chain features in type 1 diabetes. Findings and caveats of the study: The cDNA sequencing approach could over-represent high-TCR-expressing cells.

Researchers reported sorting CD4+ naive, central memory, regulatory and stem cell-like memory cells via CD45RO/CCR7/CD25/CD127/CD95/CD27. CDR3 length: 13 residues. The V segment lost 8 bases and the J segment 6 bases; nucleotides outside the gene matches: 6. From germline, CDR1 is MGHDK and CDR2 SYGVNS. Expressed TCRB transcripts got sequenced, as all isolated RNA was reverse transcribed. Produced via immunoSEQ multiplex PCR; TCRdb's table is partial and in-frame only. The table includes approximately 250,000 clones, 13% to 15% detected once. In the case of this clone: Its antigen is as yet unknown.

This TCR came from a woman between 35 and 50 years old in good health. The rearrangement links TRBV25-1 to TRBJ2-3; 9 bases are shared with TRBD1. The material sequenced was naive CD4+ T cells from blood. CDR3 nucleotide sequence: TGTGCCAGCGGGGGGACAGGGTCGGATACGCAGTATTTT. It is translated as CASGGTGSDTQYF.